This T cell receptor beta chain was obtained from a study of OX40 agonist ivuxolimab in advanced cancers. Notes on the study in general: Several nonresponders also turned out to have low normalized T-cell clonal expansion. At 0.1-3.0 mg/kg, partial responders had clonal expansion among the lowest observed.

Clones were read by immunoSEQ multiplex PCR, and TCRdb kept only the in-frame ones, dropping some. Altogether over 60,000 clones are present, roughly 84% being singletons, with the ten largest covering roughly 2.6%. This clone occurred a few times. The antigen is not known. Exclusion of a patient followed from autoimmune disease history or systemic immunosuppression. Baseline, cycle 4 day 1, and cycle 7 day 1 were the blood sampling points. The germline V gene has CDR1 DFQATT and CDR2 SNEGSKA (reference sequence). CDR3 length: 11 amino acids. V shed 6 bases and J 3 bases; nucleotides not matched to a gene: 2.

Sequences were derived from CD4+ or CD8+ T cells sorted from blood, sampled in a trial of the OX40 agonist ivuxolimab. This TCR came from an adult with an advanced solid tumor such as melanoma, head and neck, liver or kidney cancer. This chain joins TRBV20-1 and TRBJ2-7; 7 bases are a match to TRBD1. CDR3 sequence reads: CSAAGGYEQYF. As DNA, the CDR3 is TGCAGTGCCGCAGGGGGCTACGAGCAGTACTTC.